Below are 27 T cell receptor beta chains sequenced from a single sample in a study of T cells in Graves' hyperthyroidism and ophthalmopathy. Researchers amplified the TCR beta CDR3 regions from RNA transcripts. A set of HTBI primers served as the primers for a first-round RT-PCR of the TCR CDR3. TCRdb ran MiXCR on the multiplex PCR reads and lists one entry per CDR3 protein. The sample consists of approximately 500,000 distinct CDR3 sequences, around 42% of them appearing once. Sequences were obtained from peripheral blood or thyroid tissue (not recorded which). The receptors stem from a young woman with Graves' hyperthyroidism.

This chain joins TRBV20-1 and TRBJ2-7; TRBD1 is a possible D gene (6 bases). Trimming left V 4 bases short and J 5 bases short, with 15 bases between. CDR3 length: 13 residues. CDR1 and CDR2 (germline): DFQATT, SNEGSKA (reference sequence). The CDR3 here is CSAIVTGRHEQYF. CDR3 in DNA: TGCAGTGCTATTGTGACAGGTCGGCACGAGCAGTACTTC.

In this sample, this clonotype turned up a few times. The chain couples TRBV27 to TRBJ1-1, with D maybe TRBD1 (6 bases). Germline V lookup: CDR1 MNHEY, CDR2 SMNVEV (reference sequence). V gave up 5 bases and J gave up 2 bases, with 9 bases separating them. This CDR3 spans 13 amino acids. This CDR3 reads CASSMTGNTEAFF. CDR3 DNA: TGTGCCAGCAGTATGACAGGCAACACTGAAGCTTTCTTT.

The chain uses TRBV11-1 and TRBJ2-2; 10 bases line up with TRBD1. V shed 5 bases, J shed 3 bases, and the junction held 6 bases outside the gene matches. The CDR3 covers 16 residues. CDR1 is SGHAT and CDR2 is FQDESV in the germline V gene (reference sequence). The CDR3 loop reads CASSLSGTGDTGELFF. In nucleotides, the CDR3 is TGTGCCAGCAGCCTTTCCGGGACAGGGGACACCGGGGAGCTGTTTTTT.

This chain connects TRBV2 to TRBJ2-1; D gene unclear. Trimming cost V 6 bases and J 7 bases, with 16 bases left between them. The CDR3 is made up of 14 amino acids. Germline assignment: CDR1 SNHLY and CDR2 FYNNEI. CDR3 in amino acids: CASSLPSGYNEQFF. CDR3 DNA: TGTGCCAGCAGCCTCCCTTCCGGCTATAATGAGCAGTTCTTC.

On this clonotype itself: A read error may be the cause here, since a much bigger clone is one base away. This chain connects TRBV12-3 or TRBV12-4 to TRBJ2-7; 9 nucleotides line up with TRBD1. The CDR3 sequence is 14 residues long. Trimming cost V 3 bases and J 8 bases; bases outside gene matches: 8. DNA for the CDR3: TGTGCCAGCAGTTTGGGACAGGGACTGGCGAAGCAGTACTTC. Protein sequence: CASSLGQGLAKQYF.

J is TRBJ1-2 and V is TRBV20-1; no firm D call. V lost 5 bases and J lost 2, with 15 bases in between. Germline-derived CDR1 and CDR2 are DFQATT and SNEGSKA (reference sequence). The CDR3 is 14 residues long. The CDR3 nucleotides read TGCAGTGCTCGAAAGGGCGGGGTGAACTATGGCTACACCTTC. Protein product: CSARKGGVNYGYTF.

This clonotype has a count of ten or more. The gene calls are TRBV12-5 and TRBJ2-2; TRBD2 matches at 8 bases. V lost 9 bases and J lost 2; bases outside the gene matches: 17. This CDR3 comprises 18 residues. CDR1 and CDR2 from the germline V gene are LGHNT and FRNRAP. The CDR3 spells CASRPGRNSGTNTGELFF. The CDR3, as DNA: TGTGCTAGCAGACCTGGACGGAATAGCGGGACAAACACCGGGGAGCTGTTTTTT.

This clonotype has at least ten counts. The rearrangement links TRBV20-1 to TRBJ2-7, with 9 bases identical to TRBD1. Trimming at V came to 6 bases and at J to 6 bases, leaving 6 bases not matched to a gene. Germline V gene data show CDR1 as DFQATT and CDR2 as SNEGSKA (reference sequence). This CDR3 comprises 12 residues. The CDR3 is CSALGQGFEQYF. CDR3 nucleotides: TGCAGTGCGTTGGGACAGGGCTTCGAGCAGTACTTC.

This clonotype was found many times. This chain joins TRBV29-1 and TRBJ1-5; D perhaps matches TRBD1 (6 bases). Germline V CDR1 and CDR2: SQVTM, ANQGSEA. CDR3 length: 13 residues. V shed 4 bases and J shed 6 bases, with 13 bases lying between them. The CDR3 nucleotides are TGCAGCGTTGGAGGGGGGAGAGGTCAGCCCCAGCATTTT. Residues: CSVGGGRGQPQHF.

This clonotype was observed at least ten times. The gene calls are TRBV29-1 and TRBJ1-2; D remains unclear. Trimming shortened V by 1 base and J by 2 bases, and 8 bases separated the two germline ends. The CDR3 loop spans 13 amino acids. CDR1 and CDR2 (germline): SQVTM, ANQGSEA. CDR3 loop: CSVEAPTNYGYTF. The DNA for the CDR3 is TGCAGCGTTGAAGCTCCAACCAACTATGGCTACACCTTC.

V is TRBV11-1 and J is TRBJ2-7; D is unclear. Trimming pared 4 bases from V and 9 bases from J, leaving 16 bases between. CDR3 size: 13 residues. Germline CDR1 SGHAT, CDR2 FQDESV (reference sequence). For the CDR3, the DNA is TGTGCCAGCAGCTCGACCATTGCAGATACGCAGTACTTC. Translating it yields CASSSTIADTQYF.

The sample holds many counts of this clonotype. CDR3 sequence (DNA): TGCAGTGCTAGTCCCCGGTGGGGGTCGGGTGGCTACACCTTC. It specifies CSASPRWGSGGYTF. The rearrangement joins TRBV20-1 to TRBJ1-2, with D perhaps TRBD1 (5 bases). Germline V gene data show CDR1 as DFQATT and CDR2 as SNEGSKA (reference sequence). The CDR3 has 14 amino acids. V gave up 3 bases and J gave up 7 bases, with 18 bases separating them.

This clonotype was observed at least ten times. The gene calls are TRBV24-1 and TRBJ2-2, with D possibly being TRBD1 (6 bases). There are 16 residues in the CDR3. V was shortened by 4 bases and J by 1 base, with 12 bases between the two germline ends. Looked up from germline, CDR1 is KGHDR and CDR2 is SFDVKD. CDR3: CATSDSGQLNTGELFF. The DNA for the CDR3 is TGTGCCACCAGTGACTCTGGACAGCTGAACACCGGGGAGCTGTTTTTT.

This clonotype was detected many times. CDR3 sequence: CASSEGTAGNSPLHF. The CDR3, as DNA: TGTGCCAGCAGTGAAGGGACGGCTGGCAATTCACCCCTCCACTTT. The V and J genes are TRBV6-1 and TRBJ1-6; D not certain. V was cut by 1 base and J by 7 bases, with 11 bases left in between. In germline, CDR1 is MNHNS, CDR2 SASEGT. The CDR3 spans 15 residues.

This clonotype was observed at least ten times. V and J are TRBV19 and TRBJ2-7; 8 nucleotides match TRBD2. V shed 4 bases and J 5 bases; nucleotides not matched to a gene: 10. CDR3 length: 15 residues. Per germline, CDR1 LNHDA and CDR2 SQIVND (reference sequence). This CDR3 reads CASSRGLGSLDEQYF. CDR3 in DNA: TGTGCCAGTAGTAGGGGACTAGGCTCCTTGGACGAGCAGTACTTC.

Notes on this clonotype: This may be a read error: a much more frequent sequence differs by one nucleotide. The chain combines TRBV29-1 with TRBJ2-2, with D perhaps TRBD2 (5 bases). The CDR3 length is 10 residues. Germline V CDR1 and CDR2: SQVTM, ANQGSEA. CDR3 coding DNA: TGCAGTTCTAATCGGGAGGAGCTGTTTTTT. This codes for CSSNREELFF.

V usage is TRBV6-5 and J usage is TRBJ2-7; 10 bases match TRBD1. Germline V gene lookup returns CDR1 MNHEY and CDR2 SVGAGI. The CDR3 is made up of 15 amino acids. V trimming: 6 bases; J trimming: 3 bases; junction bases outside the gene matches: 8. The CDR3 DNA reads as TGTGCCAGCAGGCGGGGGACAGGGGTTTTCTACGAGCAGTACTTC. This translates into CASRRGTGVFYEQYF.

At least ten counts were recorded for this clonotype. The V gene is TRBV10-3, the J gene TRBJ1-2; D possibly corresponds to TRBD1 (5 bases). Trimming removed 3 bases from V and 3 bases from J, with 11 bases in between. Germline V gene data show CDR1 as ENHRY and CDR2 as SYGVKD. The CDR3 is 14 amino acids. CDR3 region: CAISDSGLDYGYTF. The CDR3 DNA reads as TGTGCCATCAGTGACTCAGGGTTGGACTATGGCTACACCTTC.

This clonotype showed up many times. The chain couples TRBV5-1 to TRBJ2-1, with 7 bases fitting TRBD2. In germline, CDR1 is SGHRS, CDR2 YFSETQ. This CDR3 contains 16 residues. V trimming: 3 bases; J trimming: 9 bases; junction bases outside the gene matches: 15. This CDR3 reads CASSSQAGTNMGEQFF. The DNA for the CDR3 is TGCGCCAGCAGCTCGCAAGCGGGAACTAATATGGGTGAGCAGTTCTTC. Variable domain in full (rest from reference TRBV5-1 and TRBJ2-1): KAGVTQTPRYLIKTRGQQVTLSCSPISGHRSVSWYQQTPGQGLQFLFEYFSETQRNKGNFPGRFSGRQFSNSRSEMNVSTLELGDSALYLCASSSQAGTNMGEQFFGPGTRLTVL.

The chain couples TRBV6-5 to TRBJ2-7; 12 bases match TRBD2. The CDR3 is made up of 16 amino acids. Germline loops: CDR1 MNHEY, CDR2 SVGAGI. The J segment lost 5 bases and the V segment lost 1 base, leaving 6 bases of the junction unmatched. The CDR3 DNA reads TGTGCCAGCAGTTACTTGATCCGGACTAGCGGGAACGAGCAGTACTTC. Its protein is CASSYLIRTSGNEQYF.

This clonotype has just a few counts. This sequence joins TRBV29-1 and TRBJ1-2, with D possibly TRBD1 on 5 matching bases. There are 14 residues in the CDR3. CDR1 is SQVTM and CDR2 is ANQGSEA in the germline V gene. V was clipped by 8 bases and J by 4 bases, with 20 bases between them. The CDR3 region has the DNA TGCAGCTCGGAAGGGGCGGTTGGTGGCTATGGCTACACCTTC. Translation gives CSSEGAVGGYGYTF.

The V and J genes are TRBV20-1 and TRBJ2-3; 8 bases agree with TRBD1. J gave up 1 base and V 6 bases, and 3 bases lay outside the gene matches. Germline V lookup: CDR1 DFQATT, CDR2 SNEGSKA (reference sequence). The CDR3 totals 13 residues. The CDR3 coding sequence is TGCAGTGCGCCGACAGGGGGCACAGATACGCAGTATTTT. Translated, it gives CSAPTGGTDTQYF.

J is TRBJ1-1 and V is TRBV4-3; D remains ambiguous. The CDR3 runs 13 residues. V was shortened by 0 bases and J by 8 bases, with 10 bases between the two germline ends. Germline V gene sequence: CDR1 LGHNA, CDR2 YSLEER. The CDR3 is CASSQDLKAEAFF. The CDR3 DNA follows: TGCGCCAGCAGCCAAGATCTGAAGGCAGAAGCTTTCTTT.

J is TRBJ2-5 and V is TRBV2; D may be TRBD1 (5 bases). V was shortened by 4 bases and J by 0 bases, with 27 bases between the two germline ends. Germline V gene sequence: CDR1 SNHLY, CDR2 FYNNEI. This CDR3 has 20 amino acids. CDR3 DNA sequence: TGTGCCAGCAGTGCGCAAATGTTCCCAGATGGACATTCGTACCAAGAGACCCAGTACTTC. This codes for CASSAQMFPDGHSYQETQYF. The full variable domain, in which reference TRBV2 and TRBJ2-5 provide the parts outside the CDR3, is EPEVTQTPSHQVTQMGQEVILRCVPISNHLYFYWYRQILGQKVEFLVSFYNNEISEKSEIFDDQFSVERPDGSNFTLKIRSTKLEDSAMYFCASSAQMFPDGHSYQETQYFGPGTRLLVL.

Turning to this clonotype: The junction shows a germline mismatch at one end, possibly a read error. The rearrangement joins TRBV29-1 to TRBJ2-1; D might be TRBD1 or TRBD2, each matching 5 bases. The CDR3 covers 12 residues. The germline gives CDR1 SQVTM, CDR2 ANQGSEA. The chain's CDR3 is CSVGDAYNEQLF. CDR3 sequence (DNA): TGCAGCGTTGGGGACGCCTACAATGAGCAGCTCTTC.

This clonotype was counted at least ten times. The rearrangement joins TRBV19 to TRBJ1-1; 7 bases are a match to TRBD1. The length of the CDR3 is 14 residues. Germline assignment: CDR1 LNHDA and CDR2 SQIVND (reference sequence). The ends lost 4 bases at V and 6 bases at J; junction bases unmatched: 8. CDR3 sequence reads: CASSRRDSSSEAFF. In DNA form, the CDR3 reads TGTGCCAGTAGTAGGAGGGACAGTTCCTCTGAAGCTTTCTTT.

V and J are TRBV2 and TRBJ1-3, with 9 bases matching TRBD1. This CDR3 contains 16 residues. Trimming cost V 6 bases and J 8 bases; bases outside gene matches: 14. Germline assignment: CDR1 SNHLY and CDR2 FYNNEI. Here the CDR3 reads CASSQGGTGFGYTIYF. CDR3 in DNA: TGTGCCAGCAGCCAAGGAGGGACAGGGTTTGGCTACACCATATATTTT.